Listed below are T cell receptor beta chains from one sample, sequenced in a study of cytomegalovirus exposure and HLA in healthy donors. Some clones are missing from TCRdb's copy, which holds only in-frame ones; the method was immunoSEQ multiplex PCR. The sample holds about 210,000 clones. The sample comprised PBMCs. These receptors all stem from a woman in her thirties in good health and CMV-seropositive. The CDR3 runs from the conserved cysteine through the conserved F or W. D genes are given only for firm matches.

j_gene | v_gene | d_gene | len | CDR3nt | CDR3aa
TRBJ1-1 | TRBV1 | - | 14 | TGCACCAGCAGCCACAGGGGGGAGGACACTGAAGCTTTCTTT | CTSSHRGEDTEAFF
TRBJ2-1 | TRBV7-9 | TRBD2 | 16 | TGTGCCAGCAGCTCCCGACTAGCTGTCTCCTACAATGAGCAGTTCTTC | CASSSRLAVSYNEQFF
TRBJ2-1 | TRBV12-5 | - | 12 | TGTGCTAGTGGTTTGGTACAAAATGAGCAGTTCTTC | CASGLVQNEQFF
TRBJ2-1 | TRBV5-1 | TRBD2 | 15 | TGCGCCAGCAGCTTGGGGGCGGGGGTATACAATGAGCAGTTCTTC | CASSLGAGVYNEQFF
TRBJ1-2 | TRBV5-6 | - | 14 | TGTGCCAGCAGCTTGAAAAACAGTAACTATGGCTACACCTTC | CASSLKNSNYGYTF
TRBJ1-1 | TRBV11-2 | - | 14 | TGTGCCAGCAGCCCAAACAGGTGGAGCACTGAAGCTTTCTTT | CASSPNRWSTEAFF
TRBJ2-1 | TRBV5-4 | - | 14 | TGTGCCAGCAGCTTGGCGGACTGGGCCAATGAGCAGTTCTTC | CASSLADWANEQFF
TRBJ2-7 | TRBV5-4 | - | 12 | TGTGCCAGCAGCGCGGACAGTAACGAGCAGTACTTC | CASSADSNEQYF
TRBJ2-7 | TRBV2 | - | 12 | TGTGCCAGCAGGGACCAGCGGGCCGAGCAGTACTTC | CASRDQRAEQYF
TRBJ1-4 | TRBV6-6 | - | 14 | TGTGCCAGCAGTTACCCAGTGACAGGTGAAAAACTGTTTTTT | CASSYPVTGEKLFF
TRBJ2-7 | TRBV6-6 | - | 14 | TGTGCCAGCAGTCCCCTAGACGTCGCCTACGAGCAGTACTTC | CASSPLDVAYEQYF
TRBJ1-1 | TRBV6-1 | - | 13 | TGTGCCAGCAGTGATCCCTGGACAGTGGAAGCTTTCTTT | CASSDPWTVEAFF
TRBJ1-2 | TRBV7-9 | - | 16 | TGTGCCAGCAGCTTAAACAACCCAGGTCCCCTTTTGGGCTACACCTTC | CASSLNNPGPLLGYTF
TRBJ1-1 | TRBV5-1 | - | 13 | TGCGCCAGCAGCGTGGGACACCCGGCGGAAGCTTTCTTT | CASSVGHPAEAFF
TRBJ1-1 | TRBV6-5 | TRBD1 | 15 | TGTGCCAGCAGTTATTCGGCCGACAGGGACACTGAAGCTTTCTTT | CASSYSADRDTEAFF
TRBJ1-5 | TRBV27 | - | 14 | TGTGCCAGCGGGAGGGGGATTAGCAATCAGCCCCAGCATTTT | CASGRGISNQPQHF
TRBJ2-1 | TRBV18 | - | 15 | TGTGCCAGCTCACCAGTGCCCCTATCCGACAATGAGCAGTTCTTC | CASSPVPLSDNEQFF
TRBJ1-5 | TRBV28 | TRBD1 | 16 | TGTGCCAGCAGTCCATCCCAGGGGGCGCCTTATCAGCCCCAGCATTTT | CASSPSQGAPYQPQHF
TRBJ1-1 | TRBV28 | - | 15 | TGTGCCAGCAGTTTCACGCGTGGGGTGAGGGATGGAGCTTTCTTT | CASSFTRGVRDGAFF
TRBJ1-5 | TRBV28 | - | 14 | TGTGCCAGCAGTTTTCTACAGGTCAATCAGCCCCAGCATTTT | CASSFLQVNQPQHF
TRBJ1-1 | TRBV18 | - | 13 | TGTGCCAGCTCGCTTCAGGTTAAGGATGAAGCTTTCTTT | CASSLQVKDEAFF
TRBJ2-7 | TRBV7-8 | TRBD2 | 14 | TGTGCCAGCAGCCTGACGGGGACTACCTACGAGCAGTACTTC | CASSLTGTTYEQYF
TRBJ2-3 | TRBV5-6 | TRBD1 | 15 | TGTGCCAGCAGCTTGGAGGGGGCGGTTTCAGATACGCAGTATTTT | CASSLEGAVSDTQYF
TRBJ2-1 | TRBV6-5 | TRBD1 | 16 | TGTGCCAGCAGTTACTCAAGGACAGGGCGCTACAATGAGCAGTTCTTC | CASSYSRTGRYNEQFF
TRBJ2-7 | TRBV10-2 | - | 12 | TGCGCCAGCAGTGAGTCAGACACCGAGCAGTACTTC | CASSESDTEQYF
TRBJ1-4 | TRBV4-1 | - | 16 | TGCGCCAGCAGCAAGCCGACCCGGGCAGGGCACGAAAAACTGTTTTTT | CASSKPTRAGHEKLFF
TRBJ1-6 | TRBV5-6 | - | 14 | TGTGCCAGCAGCGTGACACGGTACAATTCACCCCTCCACTTT | CASSVTRYNSPLHF
TRBJ1-2 | TRBV6-5 | TRBD1 | 15 | TGTGCCAGCAGTTACGGGACAGGACACCTCTATGGCTACACCTTC | CASSYGTGHLYGYTF
TRBJ2-5 | TRBV28 | - | 16 | TGTGCCAGCAGTCCCGTTGGGGCAGGGGTGTTAGAGACCCAGTACTTC | CASSPVGAGVLETQYF